This TCR beta chain was captured in a study of blood T cell repertoires in COVID-19 (dated by TCRdb to the early 2020s). The study in broad terms: Samples covering the acute and convalescent phases of COVID-19 were provided by collaborators in the United States, Italy and Spain. Subjects who had been exposed to COVID-19, were actively infected with it, or had recovered from it provided the deeply sampled blood TCRbeta repertoires that made up the dataset. The material from the prospective study consisted of cDNA or gDNA derived from T cells, B-cell-depleted T cells, or PBMCs. Samples were obtained from the ongoing ImmuneRACE study (first 160 participants) and from 950 to 1,500 subjects provided by 6 global collaborators. The sample metadata nearly always contained a de-identified subject ID, COVID-19 status, age in years and sex. Where available, HLA class I and class II types were taken from metadata supplied by the sample provider and were not determined by assay-based typing. The repertoires were released in a freely available public database meant as a resource for research on the immune response to SARS-CoV-2. The full study reports these points: How much clinical and demographic metadata was included differed by source and by participant, and the metadata was provided uncurated.

To note about this clone: Its recognized antigen is unknown. Base qualities are not recorded, but no much larger clone differs from it by a single base.

The immunoSEQ Assay, a bias-controlled multiplex PCR, was used to amplify TCRbeta CDR3 regions from genomic DNA. Processing in the source paper ran as follows. Nucleated cell counts per sample were estimated from amplification of reference gene primers within the assay. To quantify the absolute abundance of each unique TCRbeta CDR3 rearrangement, sequence reads were collapsed and filtered. For each sample, productive Simpson clonality was calculated as the square root of Simpson's diversity index across productive rearrangements. TCRdb took over this immuneACCESS table, retaining in-frame rearrangements with V and J assigned. Such tables are incomplete; in checked studies, under half of the missing clones stem from an unresolved V gene, and the remainder is unexplained. For V, J and clone size, that table is used; D and trimming come from the DNA. The sample includes some 200,000 clones, with roughly four fifths observed a single time. The ten largest clones add up to 11% of the sample.

One collaborating source in Seattle enrolled patients during active infection and followed them longitudinally through the course of disease. The collaborating institutions used their own protocols to collect whole blood in K2EDTA tubes. For TCRbeta analysis, collaborators shipped samples as frozen whole blood, isolated PBMCs, or DNA extracted from either of those sample types. The CDR3 goes from the cysteine to the phenylalanine over 15 residues. The only DNA kept is the CDR3, 45 bases in frame from the first base. The germline V gene provides CDR1 SNHLY and CDR2 FYNNEI. Ends trimmed: V by 4 bases, J by 2 bases; bases unmatched to a gene: 5.

The sequence joins TRBV2 to TRBJ2-3; the junction holds 8 bases that match TRBD2. The origin of this receptor is a woman in her 40s with COVID-19, enrolled during active disease. The sequencing input was peripheral blood. The DNA reads as follows: TGTGCCAGCAGTGTGGGGCGGGGGGCCACAGATACGCAGTATTTT. It translates to CASSVGRGATDTQYF.